Below, one T cell receptor beta chain is given with its context. Its specificity is unknown. The data were taken from a study of OX40 agonist ivuxolimab in advanced cancers. Overall study findings and caveats: At doses 0.1 to 3.0 mg/kg, CD4+ and CD8+ clones expanded. A proportion of nonresponders additionally exhibited low normalized T-cell clonal expansion. There were, on average, more expanded clones in CD8+ T cells than in CD4+.

Assay used: immunoSEQ multiplex PCR; TCRdb lists only in-frame clones, some missing. The table has fewer than 85,000 clones, about 92% seen once. From germline, CDR1 is ENHRY and CDR2 SYGVKD. The CDR3 extends over 16 amino acids. V dropped 4 bases and J dropped 8; count of bases not matched to a gene: 14. The clonotype originates from an adult with an advanced solid tumor such as melanoma, head and neck, liver or kidney cancer. The chain combines TRBV10-3 with TRBJ2-1; TRBD2 agrees at 7 bases. Sequencing used CD4+ or CD8+ T cells sorted from blood, obtained in a trial of the OX40 agonist ivuxolimab. The CDR3 coding sequence is TGTGCCATCAGTGGATCAAAGCGGGGCCCCTTAGATGAGCAGTTCTTC. Protein sequence: CAISGSKRGPLDEQFF.